This T cell receptor beta chain was profiled in a study of OX40 agonist ivuxolimab in advanced cancers. Regarding the study in general: Ivuxolimab was an agonistic, fully human IgG2 monoclonal antibody directed against OX40 (CD134), a costimulatory receptor. Intravenous ivuxolimab was administered to patients every 2 weeks at six dose levels: 0.01, 0.1, 0.3, 1.5, 3 and 10 mg/kg. Of the roughly 52 dose-escalation patients, hepatocellular carcinoma was present in about 20, melanoma in roughly 15, renal cell carcinoma in 9 and head and neck cancer in 9. A male proportion of under 85% and a mean age of approximately 60 years, ranging from about 20 to 80, were recorded for the dose-escalation cohort. Patients were allowed to have had prior anti-PD-1, anti-PD-L1 or anti-CTLA-4 therapy, and more than 35% of the dose-escalation patients had been treated with checkpoint inhibitors. Three dose-escalation patients achieved partial responses, one with hepatocellular carcinoma and two with cutaneous melanoma. Peripheral TCRbeta sequencing was intended to test whether TCR sequence diversity was altered and clonal T-cell expansion was caused by ivuxolimab. The paper reports the monotherapy dose-escalation portion (N of about 50 patients) of the phase I ivuxolimab trial.

Patients with autoimmune disease history or receiving systemic immunosuppression were excluded from the trial. Peripheral blood for TCR sequencing was collected from all dose cohorts at baseline, on cycle 4 day 1, and on cycle 7 day 1. The samples were taken from a phase I, first-in-human, multicenter, open-label dose-escalation trial of ivuxolimab. Adults with locally advanced or metastatic melanoma, renal cell, hepatocellular, or head and neck squamous cell carcinoma were enrolled in the trial. Before TCR sequencing, CD4+ and CD8+ T cells were separately sorted from peripheral blood. The paper as a whole reports these results and caveats: After ivuxolimab, expanded clones were on average more numerous among CD8+ T cells than among CD4+ T cells. At doses of 0.1 to 3.0 mg/kg, clonal expansion of both CD4+ and CD8+ blood T cells was observed from baseline to week 6. Low levels of normalized T-cell clonal expansion were also seen in some patients who did not respond. Antigen specificity was not determined for the clonally expanded peripheral T cells. In the 0.1-3.0 mg/kg groups, partial responders were among the patients with the lowest normalized peripheral clonal expansion, particularly in CD8+ T cells.

For this clone: The antigen it recognizes is unknown. Nothing much larger sits one base from this clone, and base qualities are not available.

From V the trimming removes 3 bases and from J it removes 2 bases, while the gene matches leave 13 bases of the junction unaccounted for. The germline V gene (reference sequence) provides CDR1 SEHNR and CDR2 FQNEAQ. The CDR3 holds 18 amino acids from the cysteine to the phenylalanine. Of all the DNA, just the CDR3 is kept, 54 bases in frame from base 1. Genomic DNA was extracted from sorted cells for sequencing of the TCRbeta CDR3 region. The immunoSEQ Assay was used for sequencing of TCRbeta CDR3 regions. Sourced from immuneACCESS, this table was stored by TCRdb with only in-frame sequences that have V and J called. A share of the clones is absent; for the studies checked, an unresolved V gene accounts for under half, and the remainder has no known explanation. In this sample the table shows some 90,000 clones, about 87% of which occur a single time. About 4.6% of the sample is held by the ten biggest clonotypes.

This sample comprised CD4+ or CD8+ T cells sorted from blood, obtained in a trial of the OX40 agonist ivuxolimab. The rearranged chain carries TRBV7-9 and TRBJ2-3; 8 junctional bases match TRBD2. The TCR was taken from an adult with an advanced solid tumor such as melanoma, head and neck, liver or kidney cancer. The CDR3 sequence is CASSFGQSGSASTDTQYF. The bases read TGTGCCAGCAGCTTCGGGCAAAGCGGGAGCGCTTCCACAGATACGCAGTATTTT.